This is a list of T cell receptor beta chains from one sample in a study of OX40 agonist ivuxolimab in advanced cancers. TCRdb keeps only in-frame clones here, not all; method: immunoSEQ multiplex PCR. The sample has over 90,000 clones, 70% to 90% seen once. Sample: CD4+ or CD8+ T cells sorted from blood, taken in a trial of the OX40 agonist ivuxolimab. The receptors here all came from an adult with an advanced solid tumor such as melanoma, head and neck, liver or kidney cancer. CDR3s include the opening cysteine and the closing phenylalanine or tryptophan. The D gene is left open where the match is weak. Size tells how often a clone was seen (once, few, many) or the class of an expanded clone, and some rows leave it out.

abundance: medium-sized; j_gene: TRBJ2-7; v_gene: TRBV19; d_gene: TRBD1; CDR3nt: TGTGCCAGTAGTGTCGGACAGGGGGCTCAGGAGCAGTACTTC; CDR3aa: CASSVGQGAQEQYF
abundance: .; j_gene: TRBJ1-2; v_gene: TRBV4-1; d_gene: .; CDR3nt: TGCGCCAGCAGCCAGATTGGAGGGCGGGGGATTAACTATGGCTACACCTTC; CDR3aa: CASSQIGGRGINYGYTF
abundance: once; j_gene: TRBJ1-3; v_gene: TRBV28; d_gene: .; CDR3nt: TGTGCCAGCAGTGGAGGAGGCCCCTCTGGAAACACCATATATTTT; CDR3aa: CASSGGGPSGNTIYF
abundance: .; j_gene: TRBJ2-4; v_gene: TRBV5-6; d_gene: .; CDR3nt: TGTGCCAGCAGCCGGACCGGGGCCAAAAACATTCAGTACTTC; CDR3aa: CASSRTGAKNIQYF
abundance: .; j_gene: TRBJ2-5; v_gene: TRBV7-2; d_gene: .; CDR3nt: TGTGCCAGCAGCTTCAATTTCGGGACCCAGTACTTC; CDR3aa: CASSFNFGTQYF
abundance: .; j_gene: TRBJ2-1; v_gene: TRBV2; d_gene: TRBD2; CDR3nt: TGTGCCAGCAGTCGGACTAGCGGAGTAGTTAATGAGCAGTTCTTC; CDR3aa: CASSRTSGVVNEQFF
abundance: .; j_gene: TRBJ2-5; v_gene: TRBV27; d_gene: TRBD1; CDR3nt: TGTGCCAGCAGTACTAGACAGGGGTTGGGGGAGACCCAGTACTTC; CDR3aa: CASSTRQGLGETQYF
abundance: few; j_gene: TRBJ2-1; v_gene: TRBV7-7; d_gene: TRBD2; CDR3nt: TGTGCTAGCAGCGACGGGACTAGCGGGAAAAATGAGCAGTTCTTC; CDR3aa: CASSDGTSGKNEQFF
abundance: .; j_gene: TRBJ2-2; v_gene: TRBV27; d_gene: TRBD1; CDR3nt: TGTGCCCGCTTCGGACAGGGGAACACCGGGGAGCTGTTTTTT; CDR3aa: CARFGQGNTGELFF
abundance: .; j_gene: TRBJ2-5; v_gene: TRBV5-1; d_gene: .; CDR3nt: TGCGCCAGCAGCTTGATGAGACTCCAAGAGACCCAGTACTTC; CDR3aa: CASSLMRLQETQYF
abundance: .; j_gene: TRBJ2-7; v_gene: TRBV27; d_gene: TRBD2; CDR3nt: TGTGCCAGCAGTTTATCCGGACTAGCCTCCGAGCAGTACTTC; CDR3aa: CASSLSGLASEQYF
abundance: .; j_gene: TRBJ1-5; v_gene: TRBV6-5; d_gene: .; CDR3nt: TGTGCCAGCAGTTACTCGTCCAATCAGCCCCAGCATTTT; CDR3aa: CASSYSSNQPQHF
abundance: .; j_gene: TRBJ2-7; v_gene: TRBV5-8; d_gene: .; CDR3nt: TGTGCCAGCAGCAAGCTTTCCTACTACGAGCAGTACTTC; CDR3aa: CASSKLSYYEQYF
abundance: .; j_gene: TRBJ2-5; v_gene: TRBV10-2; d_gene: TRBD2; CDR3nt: TGCGCCAGCAGTGAGCTCTTAGCGGGGCAACAAGAGACCCAGTACTTC; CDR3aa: CASSELLAGQQETQYF
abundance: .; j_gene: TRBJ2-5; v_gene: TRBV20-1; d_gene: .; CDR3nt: TGCAGTGCTAGAGAATGGGAGACCCAGTACTTC; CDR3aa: CSAREWETQYF
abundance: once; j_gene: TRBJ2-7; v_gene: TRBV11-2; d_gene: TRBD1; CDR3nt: TGTGCCAGCAGCAGGACAGGGACCGAGCAGTACTTC; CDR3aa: CASSRTGTEQYF
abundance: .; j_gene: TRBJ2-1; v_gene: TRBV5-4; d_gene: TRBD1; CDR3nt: TGTGCCAGCAGCCAACAGGGGGCTGGCGATGAGCAGTTCTTC; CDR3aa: CASSQQGAGDEQFF
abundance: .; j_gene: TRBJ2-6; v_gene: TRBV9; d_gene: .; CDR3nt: TGTGCCAGCAGCGTAGGGCTGGGCTCTGGGGCCAACGTCCTGACTTTC; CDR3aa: CASSVGLGSGANVLTF
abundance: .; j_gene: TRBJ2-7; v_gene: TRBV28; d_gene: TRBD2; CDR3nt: TGTGCCAGCAGTTCAGCAGCTAGCGGGAGATACGAGCAGTACTTC; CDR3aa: CASSSAASGRYEQYF
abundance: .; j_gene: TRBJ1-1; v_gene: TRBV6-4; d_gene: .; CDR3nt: TGTGCCAGCAGTGAGGTCAGGGAGGTCACTGAAGCTTTCTTT; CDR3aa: CASSEVREVTEAFF
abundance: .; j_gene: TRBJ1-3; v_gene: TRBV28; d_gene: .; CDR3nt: TGTGCCAGCAGCTATTCGACCTCATCAGGGCTCATATATTTT; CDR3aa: CASSYSTSSGLIYF
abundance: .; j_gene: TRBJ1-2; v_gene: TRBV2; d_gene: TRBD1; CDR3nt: TGTGCCAGCAGTGAAGGACAGGGGTCGGTTGGCTACACCTTC; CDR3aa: CASSEGQGSVGYTF
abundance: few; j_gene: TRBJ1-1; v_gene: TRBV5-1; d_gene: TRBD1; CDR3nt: TGCGCCAGCAGCCCCGGGACAGGGGGAACTGAAGCTTTCTTT; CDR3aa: CASSPGTGGTEAFF
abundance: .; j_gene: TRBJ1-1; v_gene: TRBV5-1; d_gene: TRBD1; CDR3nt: TGCGCCAGCAGCCCAGGGGGAGGGGCCGCGAACACTGAAGCTTTCTTT; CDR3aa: CASSPGGGAANTEAFF
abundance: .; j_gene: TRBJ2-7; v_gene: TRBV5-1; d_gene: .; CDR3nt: TGCGCCAGCAGCTTGGACGCAGGGACTCCTTACGAGCAGTACTTC; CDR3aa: CASSLDAGTPYEQYF
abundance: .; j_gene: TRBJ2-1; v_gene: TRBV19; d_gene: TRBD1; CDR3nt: TGTGCCAGTAACGACAGGGGGCTGAATGAGCAGTTCTTC; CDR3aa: CASNDRGLNEQFF
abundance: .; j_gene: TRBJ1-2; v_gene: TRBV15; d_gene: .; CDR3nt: TGTGCCACCAGCAGAGCGGGGGCGCGGGTTTATGGCTACACCTTC; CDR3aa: CATSRAGARVYGYTF